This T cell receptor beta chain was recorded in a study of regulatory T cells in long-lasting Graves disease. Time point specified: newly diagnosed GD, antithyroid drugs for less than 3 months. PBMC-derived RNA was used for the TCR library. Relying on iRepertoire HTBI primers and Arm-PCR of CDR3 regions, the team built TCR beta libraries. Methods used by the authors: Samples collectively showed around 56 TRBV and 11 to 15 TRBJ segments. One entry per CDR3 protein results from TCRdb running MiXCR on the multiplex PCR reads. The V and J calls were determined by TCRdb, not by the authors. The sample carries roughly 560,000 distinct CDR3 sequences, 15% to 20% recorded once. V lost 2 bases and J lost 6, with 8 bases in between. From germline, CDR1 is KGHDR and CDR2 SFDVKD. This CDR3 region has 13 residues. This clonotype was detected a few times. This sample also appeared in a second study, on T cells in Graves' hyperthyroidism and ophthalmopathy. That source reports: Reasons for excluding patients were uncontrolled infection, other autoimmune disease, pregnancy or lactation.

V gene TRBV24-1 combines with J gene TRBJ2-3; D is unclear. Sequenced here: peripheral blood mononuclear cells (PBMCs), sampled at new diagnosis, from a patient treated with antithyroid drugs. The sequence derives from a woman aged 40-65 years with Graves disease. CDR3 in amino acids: CATSDSLSDTQYF. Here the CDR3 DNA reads TGTGCCACCAGTGATTCCCTTTCGGATACGCAGTATTTT.